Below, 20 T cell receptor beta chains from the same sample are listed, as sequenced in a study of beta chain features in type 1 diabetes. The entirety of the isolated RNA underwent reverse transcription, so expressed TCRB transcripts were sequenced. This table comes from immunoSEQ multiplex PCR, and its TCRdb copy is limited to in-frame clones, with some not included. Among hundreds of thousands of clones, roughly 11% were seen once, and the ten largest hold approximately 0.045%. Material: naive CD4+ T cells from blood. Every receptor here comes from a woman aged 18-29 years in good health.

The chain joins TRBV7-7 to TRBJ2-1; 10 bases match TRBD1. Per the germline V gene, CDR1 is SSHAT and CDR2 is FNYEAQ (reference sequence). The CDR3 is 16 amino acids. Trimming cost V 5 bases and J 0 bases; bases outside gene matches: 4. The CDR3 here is CASSARTGGSYNEQFF. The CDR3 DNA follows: TGTGCCAGCAGCGCCCGGACAGGGGGCTCCTACAATGAGCAGTTCTTC.

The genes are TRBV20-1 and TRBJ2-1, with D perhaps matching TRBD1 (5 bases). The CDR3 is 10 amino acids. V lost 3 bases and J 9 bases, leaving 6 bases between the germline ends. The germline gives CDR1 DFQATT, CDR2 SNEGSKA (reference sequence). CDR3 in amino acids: CSASRGEQFF. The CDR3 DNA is TGCAGTGCTAGTAGGGGTGAGCAGTTCTTC.

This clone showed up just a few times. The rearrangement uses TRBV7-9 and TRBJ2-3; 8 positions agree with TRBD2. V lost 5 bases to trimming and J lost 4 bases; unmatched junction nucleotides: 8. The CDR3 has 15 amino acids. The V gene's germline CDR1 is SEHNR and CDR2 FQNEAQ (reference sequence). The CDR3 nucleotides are TGTGCCAGCAGCATCGAGACTAGCGCGGCAGATACGCAGTATTTT. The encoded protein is CASSIETSAADTQYF.

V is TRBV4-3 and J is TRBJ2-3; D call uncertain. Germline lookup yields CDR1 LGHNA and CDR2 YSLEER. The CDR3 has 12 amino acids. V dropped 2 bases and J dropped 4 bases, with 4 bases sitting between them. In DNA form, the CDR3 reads TGCGCCAGCAGCCAATCGCCAGATACGCAGTATTTT. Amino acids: CASSQSPDTQYF.

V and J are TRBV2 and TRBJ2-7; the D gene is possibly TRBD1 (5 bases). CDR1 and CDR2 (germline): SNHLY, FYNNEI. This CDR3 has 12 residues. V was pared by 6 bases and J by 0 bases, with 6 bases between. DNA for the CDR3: TGTGCCAGCAGGACAGCCTCCTACGAGCAGTACTTC. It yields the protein CASRTASYEQYF.

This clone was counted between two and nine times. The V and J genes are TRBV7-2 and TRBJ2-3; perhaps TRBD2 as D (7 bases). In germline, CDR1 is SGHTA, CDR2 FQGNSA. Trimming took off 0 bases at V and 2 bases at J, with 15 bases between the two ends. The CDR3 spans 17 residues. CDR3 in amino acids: CASSLAYGGRTTDTQYF. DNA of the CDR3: TGTGCCAGCAGCTTAGCGTACGGGGGGCGGACCACAGATACGCAGTATTTT.

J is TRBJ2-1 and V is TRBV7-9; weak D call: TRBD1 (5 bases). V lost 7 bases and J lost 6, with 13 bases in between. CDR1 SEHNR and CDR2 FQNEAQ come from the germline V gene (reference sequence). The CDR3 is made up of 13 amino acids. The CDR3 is CASTPGKGNEQFF. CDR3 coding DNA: TGTGCCAGCACGCCAGGGAAGGGCAATGAGCAGTTCTTC.

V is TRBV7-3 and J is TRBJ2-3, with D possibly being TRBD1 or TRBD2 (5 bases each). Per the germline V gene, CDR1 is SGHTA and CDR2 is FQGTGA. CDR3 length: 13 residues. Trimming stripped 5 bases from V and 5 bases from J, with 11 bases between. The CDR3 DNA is TGTGCCAGCAGCCTGGGACCACTAGATACGCAGTATTTT. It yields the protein CASSLGPLDTQYF.

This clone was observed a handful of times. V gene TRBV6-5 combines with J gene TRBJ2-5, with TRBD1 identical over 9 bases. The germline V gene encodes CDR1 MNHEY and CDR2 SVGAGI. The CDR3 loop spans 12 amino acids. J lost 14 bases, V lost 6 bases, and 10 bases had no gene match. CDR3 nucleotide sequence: TGTGCCAGCAGCATCGCCCGGGACAGGGAATACTTC. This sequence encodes CASSIARDREYF.

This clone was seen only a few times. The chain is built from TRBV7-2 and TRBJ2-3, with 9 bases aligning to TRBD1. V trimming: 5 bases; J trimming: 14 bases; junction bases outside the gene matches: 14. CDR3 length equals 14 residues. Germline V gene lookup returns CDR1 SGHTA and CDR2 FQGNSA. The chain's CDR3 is CASSTLGTGLSPYF. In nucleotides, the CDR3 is TGTGCCAGCAGCACGCTGGGGACAGGGCTTTCGCCGTATTTT.

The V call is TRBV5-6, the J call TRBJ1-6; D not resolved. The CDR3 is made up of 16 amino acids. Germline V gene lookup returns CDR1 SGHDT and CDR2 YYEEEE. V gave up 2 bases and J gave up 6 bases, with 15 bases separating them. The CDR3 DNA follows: TGTGCCAGCAGCTTTTCGGGCAGGCCAAGTAATTCACCCCTCCACTTT. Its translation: CASSFSGRPSNSPLHF.

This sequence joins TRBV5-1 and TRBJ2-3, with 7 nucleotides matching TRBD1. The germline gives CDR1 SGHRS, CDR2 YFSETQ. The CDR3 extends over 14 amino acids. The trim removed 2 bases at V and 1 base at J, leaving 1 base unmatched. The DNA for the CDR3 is TGCGCCAGCAGCTTCACAGGGGGCACAGATACGCAGTATTTT. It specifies CASSFTGGTDTQYF.

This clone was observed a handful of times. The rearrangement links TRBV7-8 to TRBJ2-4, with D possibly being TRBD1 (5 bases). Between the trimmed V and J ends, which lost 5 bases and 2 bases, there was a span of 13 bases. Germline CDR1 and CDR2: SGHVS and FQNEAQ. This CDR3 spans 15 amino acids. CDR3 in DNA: TGTGCCAGCAGCGGTAACAGGTTCACCAAAAACATTCAGTACTTC. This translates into CASSGNRFTKNIQYF.

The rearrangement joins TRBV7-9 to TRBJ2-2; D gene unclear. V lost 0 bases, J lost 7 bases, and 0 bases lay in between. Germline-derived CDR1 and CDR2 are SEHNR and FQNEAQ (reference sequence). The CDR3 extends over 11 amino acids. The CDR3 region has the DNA TGTGCCAGCAGCTTAGCCGGGGAGCTGTTTTTT. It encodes CASSLAGELFF.

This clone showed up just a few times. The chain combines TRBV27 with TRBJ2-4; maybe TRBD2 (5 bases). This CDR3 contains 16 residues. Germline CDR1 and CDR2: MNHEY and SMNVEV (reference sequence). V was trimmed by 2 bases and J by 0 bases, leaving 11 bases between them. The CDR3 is CASSLIVRGAKNIQYF. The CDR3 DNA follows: TGTGCCAGCAGTTTAATCGTCCGGGGAGCCAAAAACATTCAGTACTTC.

CDR3 nucleotides: TGTGCCAGCAGCTTGATTTCAGGGGCGCCCGGGGAGCTGTTTTTT. This encodes CASSLISGAPGELFF. The chain couples TRBV7-9 to TRBJ2-2, with D perhaps matching TRBD1 (6 bases). The CDR3 totals 15 residues. CDR1 is SEHNR and CDR2 is FQNEAQ in the germline V gene (reference sequence). V lost 3 bases and J 6 bases, leaving 14 bases between the germline ends. Supplemented by reference TRBV7-9 and TRBJ2-2, the full variable domain reads DTGVSQNPRHKITKRGQNVTFRCDPISEHNRLYWYRQTLGQGPEFLTYFQNEAQLEKSRLLSDRFSAERPKGSFSTLEIQRTEQGDSAMYLCASSLISGAPGELFFGEGSRLTVL.

The CDR3 bases are TGTGCCTGGAGTGTAATTTGGCAGGGGACAGGGGAGCAGTACTTC. Encoded protein: CAWSVIWQGTGEQYF. The chain employs TRBV30 and TRBJ2-7, with TRBD1 identical over 9 bases. Per germline, CDR1 GTSNPN and CDR2 SVGIG (reference sequence). Trimming cost V 0 bases and J 7 bases; bases outside gene matches: 10. The CDR3 runs to 15 residues.

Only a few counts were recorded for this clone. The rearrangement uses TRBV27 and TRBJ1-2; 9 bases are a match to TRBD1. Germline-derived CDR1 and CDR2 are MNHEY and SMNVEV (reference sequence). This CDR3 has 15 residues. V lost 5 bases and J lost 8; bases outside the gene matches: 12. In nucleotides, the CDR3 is TGTGCCAGCAGTACCCTGGGACAGGGAGTTGGCGGCTACACCTTC. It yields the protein CASSTLGQGVGGYTF.

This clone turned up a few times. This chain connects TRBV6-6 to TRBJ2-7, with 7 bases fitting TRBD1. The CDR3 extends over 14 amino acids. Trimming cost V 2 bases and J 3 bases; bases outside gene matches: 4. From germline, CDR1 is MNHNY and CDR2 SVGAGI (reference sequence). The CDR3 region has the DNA TGTGCCAGCAGTTACGGGACAGAGGACTACGAGCAGTACTTC. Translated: CASSYGTEDYEQYF.

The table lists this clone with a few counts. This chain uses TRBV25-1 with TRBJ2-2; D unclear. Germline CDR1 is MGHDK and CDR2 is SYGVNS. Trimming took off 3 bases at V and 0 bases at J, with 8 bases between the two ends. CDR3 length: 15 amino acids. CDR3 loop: CASSETHANTGELFF. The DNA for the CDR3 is TGTGCCAGCAGTGAGACACATGCGAACACCGGGGAGCTGTTTTTT. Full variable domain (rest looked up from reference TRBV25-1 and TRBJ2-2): EADIYQTPRYLVIGTGKKITLECSQTMGHDKMYWYQQDPGMELHLIHYSYGVNSTEKGDLSSESTVSRIRTEHFPLTLESARPSHTSQYLCASSETHANTGELFFGEGSRLTVL.